The text below deals with one TCR beta chain. What it recognizes is unknown. Clones were sequenced by immunoSEQ multiplex PCR, and TCRdb holds only the in-frame ones, with some missing. This table has about 64,000 clones, about 90% appearing once. The CDR3 has 14 residues. Losses at the gene ends were 5 bases for V and 4 bases for J; bases not matched to a gene: 6. Germline V gene data show CDR1 as SGHTA and CDR2 as FQGNSA. This record comes from a study of Tregs in tolerant kidney transplant recipients. Findings of the study overall: Findings come from small patient numbers and require larger validation. For some patients, primers changed over time, blocking nucleotide-level comparison. Tolerant patients' donor-specific Tregs expanded beyond overall Tregs, suggesting antigen-driven growth. Biological reproducibility was not directly addressed, but technical replication error appeared minimal.

Related graft donors supplied nonmyeloablative bone marrow transplants, and mixed chimerism was transient. The specimen comprised CD4+ T cells from blood (PBMCs), sampled 6 months after the transplant. The V call is TRBV7-2, the J call TRBJ2-5, with 8 bases aligning to TRBD1. The TCR sequence derives from a human patient who received a combined kidney and bone marrow transplant. T cells may partly derive from the graft donor. The CDR3 DNA reads TGTGCCAGCAGCACTCGACAGGGGTCAGAGACCCAGTACTTC. Amino acids: CASSTRQGSETQYF. The complete variable domain, with remaining parts taken from reference TRBV7-2 and TRBJ2-5, reads GAGVSQSPSNKVTEKGKDVELRCDPISGHTALYWYRQSLGQGLEFLIYFQGNSAPDKSGLPSDRFSAERTGGSVSTLTIQRTQQEDSAVYLCASSTRQGSETQYFGPGTRLLVL.